This passage covers 7 T cell receptor beta chains from one sample sequenced in a study of T cells in Graves' hyperthyroidism and ophthalmopathy. TCR beta CDR3 sequences were amplified from RNA transcripts. A set of HTBI primers served as the primers for a first-round RT-PCR of the TCR CDR3. TCRdb used MiXCR to reprocess the multiplex PCR reads, holding one entry per CDR3 protein. The sample consists of hundreds of thousands of distinct CDR3 sequences, 12% to 15% of them appearing once. The sequenced sample was blood. The receptors come from a woman between 40 and 50 years old with Graves' ophthalmopathy.

This clonotype occurred a few times. V and J are TRBV4-1 and TRBJ1-5; D uncertain. CDR3 length: 14 residues. Trimming left V 1 base short and J 3 bases short, with 7 bases between. CDR1 MGHRA and CDR2 YSYEKL come from the germline V gene. The CDR3 nucleotides are TGCGCCAGCAGCCAAGTTCCCTACAATCAGCCCCAGCATTTT. It translates to CASSQVPYNQPQHF.

Many counts were recorded for this clonotype. The rearrangement uses TRBV12-3 or TRBV12-4 and TRBJ1-5; D unclear. This CDR3 is built from 14 residues. V lost 3 bases to trimming and J lost 4 bases, with 10 bases between them. CDR3 DNA sequence: TGTGCCAGCAGTTTGAGGCGTGGGAATCAGCCCCAGCATTTT. As protein: CASSLRRGNQPQHF.

This clonotype showed up many times. The chain employs TRBV2 and TRBJ2-4; TRBD1 matches 8 bases. In germline, CDR1 is SNHLY, CDR2 FYNNEI. This CDR3 contains 15 residues. V lost 6 bases and J lost 3; bases outside the gene matches: 7. The CDR3 is CASSGQGTGKNIQYF. The CDR3 DNA follows: TGTGCCAGCAGCGGACAGGGCACCGGCAAAAACATTCAGTACTTC.

V and J are TRBV3-1 and TRBJ1-3; a possible D gene is TRBD1 (5 bases). Germline values: CDR1 LGHDT, CDR2 YNNKEL (reference sequence). The CDR3 contains 16 residues. The V gene lost 2 bases and the J gene lost 2 bases, with 13 bases spanning the gap. DNA for the CDR3: TGTGCCAGCAGCCAATCCTTAAGACAGACTGGAAACACCATATATTTT. Amino acid sequence: CASSQSLRQTGNTIYF.

The genes are TRBV6-1 and TRBJ2-5; perhaps TRBD2 as D (7 bases). CDR1 and CDR2 from the germline V gene are MNHNS and SASEGT. This CDR3 has 14 residues. V lost 6 bases, J lost 3 bases, and 14 bases lay in between. This CDR3 reads CASSPRGAKETQYF. CDR3 in DNA: TGTGCCAGCAGCCCCCGGGGGGCCAAAGAGACCCAGTACTTC.

The table lists this clonotype with many counts. The chain uses TRBV5-1 and TRBJ2-3; TRBD2 is a possible D gene (5 bases). The length of the CDR3 is 14 residues. Germline CDR1 reads SGHRS; CDR2 reads YFSETQ. The V gene lost 1 base and the J gene lost 2 bases, with 8 bases spanning the gap. DNA of the CDR3: TGCGCCAGCAGCTTGCATCGGGACACAGATACGCAGTATTTT. Protein sequence: CASSLHRDTDTQYF.

The V and J genes are TRBV5-6 and TRBJ1-1; D is uncertain. The CDR3 extends over 14 amino acids. Per the germline V gene, CDR1 is SGHDT and CDR2 is YYEEEE. V was trimmed by 4 bases and J by 7 bases, leaving 17 bases between them. CDR3 sequence reads: CASSLDDGEGEAFF. CDR3 sequence (DNA): TGTGCCAGCAGCCTTGATGACGGGGAGGGTGAAGCTTTCTTT. Supplemented by reference TRBV5-6 and TRBJ1-1, the full variable domain reads DAGVTQSPTHLIKTRGQQVTLRCSPKSGHDTVSWYQQALGQGPQFIFQYYEEEERQRGNFPDRFSGHQFPNYSSELNVNALLLGDSALYLCASSLDDGEGEAFFGQGTRLTVV.